This is a list of T cell receptor beta chains from one sample in a study of T cell repertoires in cytomegalovirus infection. TCRdb processed the reads anew with MiXCR; each CDR3 protein has one entry. The data show 85,000 to 130,000 distinct CDR3 sequences, under 25% seen once. The sample consisted of CD8+ T cells from PBMCs. These receptors originate from a human donor in good health (CMV status not recorded). Some clones in this sample may be carry-over from other donors' samples. Both conserved end residues are part of each CDR3. A D gene is named only where the DNA matches it firmly. Rows give clone size only sometimes, using once, few, many, or a class for an expanded clone.

many	TRBJ2-7	.	TRBV7-2	CASSLMSKHNEQYF	TGTGCCAGCAGCTTAATGTCAAAGCACAACGAGCAGTACTTC
few	TRBJ2-1	TRBD2	TRBV6-2/TRBV6-3	CASSYSTSGVRNEQFF	TGTGCCAGCAGTTACTCGACTAGCGGAGTTCGCAATGAGCAGTTCTTC
many	TRBJ1-1	.	TRBV7-2	CASSTVVRSNTEAFF	TGTGCCAGCAGCACCGTCGTCAGGTCGAACACTGAAGCTTTCTTT
many	TRBJ2-2	TRBD1	TRBV7-6	CASSLGTGSTGELFF	TGTGCCAGCAGCCTAGGGACAGGATCCACCGGGGAGCTGTTTTTT
.	TRBJ2-5	.	TRBV28	CASSAASAPYF	TGTGCCAGCAGCGCCGCCTCGGCACCGTACTTC
many	TRBJ2-7	TRBD2	TRBV27	CASSLISGGYYEQYF	TGTGCCAGCAGTTTAATCAGCGGGGGGTATTACGAGCAGTACTTC
.	TRBJ2-7	.	TRBV27	CASSLSPGSYEQYF	TGTGCCAGCAGTTTATCCCCAGGCTCCTACGAGCAGTACTTC
.	TRBJ2-3	.	TRBV9	CASSLRAGADTQYF	TGTGCCAGCAGCCTCAGAGCCGGGGCAGATACGCAGTATTTT
few	TRBJ2-3	.	TRBV4-3	CASSQAAPGETSTDTQYF	TGCGCCAGCAGCCAAGCAGCCCCGGGAGAAACTAGCACAGATACGCAGTATTTT
.	TRBJ2-1	TRBD2	TRBV29-1	CSASGTSGSSYNEQFF	TGCAGCGCTTCCGGGACTAGCGGGAGCTCCTACAATGAGCAGTTCTTC
few	TRBJ2-3	.	TRBV4-3	CASSQARGHPDTQYF	TGCGCCAGCAGCCAAGCCCGGGGCCACCCCGATACGCAGTATTTT
many	TRBJ1-2	.	TRBV12-3/TRBV12-4	CASSFQGLWDSNYGYTF	TGTGCCAGCAGTTTTCAGGGGCTTTGGGATTCTAACTATGGCTACACCTTC
.	TRBJ1-1	TRBD1	TRBV7-9	CASSPRDRAPLGEGAFF	TGTGCCAGCAGCCCCCGGGACAGGGCACCTTTGGGCGAAGGAGCTTTCTTT
many	TRBJ2-1	TRBD2	TRBV7-3	CASSLTSGGFSEQFF	TGTGCCAGCAGCTTAACTAGCGGGGGGTTTAGTGAGCAGTTCTTC
many	TRBJ2-7	.	TRBV20-1	CSAVDRLRTYEQYF	TGCAGTGCGGTCGACAGACTTCGTACCTACGAGCAGTACTTC
.	TRBJ1-1	.	TRBV28	CASSSQGWNTEAFF	TGTGCCAGCAGTTCACAGGGTTGGAACACTGAAGCTTTCTTT
few	TRBJ1-2	.	TRBV29-1	CSAAGYGSPDGYTF	TGCAGCGCCGCCGGTTATGGTAGCCCTGATGGCTACACCTTC
few	TRBJ2-2	TRBD2	TRBV28	CASAGLAGNTGELFF	TGTGCCAGCGCGGGGCTAGCGGGGAACACCGGGGAGCTGTTTTTT
few	TRBJ2-7	TRBD2	TRBV3-1	CASSQDPLAGDSYEQYF	TGTGCCAGCAGCCAAGATCCCCTAGCGGGGGACTCCTACGAGCAGTACTTC
few	TRBJ1-2	.	TRBV28	CASSFGRFYGYTF	TGTGCCAGCAGTTTCGGTCGATTCTATGGCTACACCTTC
many	TRBJ1-1	.	TRBV12-3/TRBV12-4	CASRHGGGTEAFF	TGTGCCAGCCGCCACGGCGGGGGCACTGAAGCTTTCTTT
many	TRBJ2-4	.	TRBV7-9	CASSLAGTPIQYF	TGTGCCAGCAGCTTAGCGGGAACCCCCATTCAGTACTTC
.	TRBJ2-7	.	TRBV15	CATSDGTSYEQYF	TGTGCCACCAGTGACGGAACCTCCTACGAGCAGTACTTC
.	TRBJ1-2	.	TRBV25-1	CASSASWSPANYGYTF	TGTGCCAGCAGTGCATCTTGGAGCCCAGCTAACTATGGCTACACCTTC
.	TRBJ1-3	TRBD1	TRBV20-1	CSARPRQGSGNTIYF	TGCAGTGCCCGCCCCAGACAGGGGTCTGGAAACACCATATATTTT
.	TRBJ1-1	TRBD1	TRBV11-2	CVSSVPGQGDTEAFF	TGTGTCAGCAGCGTGCCGGGACAGGGAGACACTGAAGCTTTCTTT